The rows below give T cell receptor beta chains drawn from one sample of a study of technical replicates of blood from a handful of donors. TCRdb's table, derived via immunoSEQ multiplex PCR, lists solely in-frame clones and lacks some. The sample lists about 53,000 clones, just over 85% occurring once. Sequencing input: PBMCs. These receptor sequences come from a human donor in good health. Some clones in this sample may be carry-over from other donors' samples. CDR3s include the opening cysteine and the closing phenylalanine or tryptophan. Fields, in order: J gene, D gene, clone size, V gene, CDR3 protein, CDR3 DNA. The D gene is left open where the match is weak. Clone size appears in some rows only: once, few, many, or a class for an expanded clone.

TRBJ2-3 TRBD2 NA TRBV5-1 CASSLDLAGTDTQYF TGCGCCAGCAGCTTGGATCTAGCGGGAACAGATACGCAGTATTTT
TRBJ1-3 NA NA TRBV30 CAWDPDRTFSGNTIYF TGTGCCTGGGACCCTGACAGGACCTTCTCTGGAAACACCATATATTTT
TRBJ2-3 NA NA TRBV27 CASTWADSHTDTQYF TGTGCCAGCACCTGGGCGGACTCACACACAGATACGCAGTATTTT
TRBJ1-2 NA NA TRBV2 CASRRVDGYTF TGTGCCAGCAGGAGGGTTGATGGCTACACCTTC
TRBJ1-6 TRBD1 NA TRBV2 CASSLTGVGSPLHF TGTGCCAGCAGTCTGACAGGGGTTGGCTCACCCCTCCACTTT
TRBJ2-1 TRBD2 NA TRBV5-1 CASSPTGTGAGGQGEQFF TGCGCCAGCAGCCCCACCGGGACGGGAGCGGGGGGGCAGGGTGAGCAGTTCTTC
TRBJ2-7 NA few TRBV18 CASSPRAGVRVFEQYF TGTGCCAGCTCACCACGAGCTGGGGTCAGGGTTTTCGAGCAGTACTTC
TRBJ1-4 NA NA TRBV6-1 CATTRQVNEKLFF TGTGCCACCACAAGACAGGTTAATGAAAAACTGTTTTTT
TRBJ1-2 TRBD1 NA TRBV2 CASSEAPGQGYGYTF TGTGCCAGCAGTGAAGCCCCGGGACAGGGCTATGGCTACACCTTC
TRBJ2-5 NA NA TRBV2 CASTLGGATEETQYF TGTGCCAGCACCCTGGGGGGGGCGACAGAAGAGACCCAGTACTTC
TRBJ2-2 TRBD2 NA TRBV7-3 CASSLGLAKTGELFF TGTGCCAGCAGCTTGGGACTAGCAAAAACCGGGGAGCTGTTTTTT
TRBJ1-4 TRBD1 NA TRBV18 CASSDSNRGTNEKLFF TGTGCCAGCTCAGACTCCAACAGGGGAACTAATGAAAAACTGTTTTTT
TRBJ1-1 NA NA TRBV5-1 CASSIGRDTEAFF TGCGCCAGCAGCATCGGCAGGGACACTGAAGCTTTCTTT
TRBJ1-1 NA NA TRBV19 CASSISGDTEAFF TGTGCCAGTAGTATTTCAGGGGACACTGAAGCTTTCTTT
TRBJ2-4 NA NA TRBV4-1 CASSPLGSKNIQYF TGCGCCAGCAGCCCCCTAGGCAGTAAAAACATTCAGTACTTC
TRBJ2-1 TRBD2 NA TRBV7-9 CASSSPSAGDNEQFF TGTGCCAGCAGCTCCCCATCGGCGGGGGACAATGAGCAGTTCTTC
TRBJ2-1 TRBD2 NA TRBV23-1 CARGGQTGTSGRSGETYNEQFF TGCGCCCGGGGCGGGCAGACGGGGACTAGCGGGAGATCAGGAGAGACTTACAATGAGCAGTTCTTC
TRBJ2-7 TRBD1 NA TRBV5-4 CASSSPGQGSYEQYF TGTGCCAGCAGCTCTCCCGGACAGGGGTCGTACGAGCAGTACTTC
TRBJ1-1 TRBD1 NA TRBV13 CASSQGGWNTEAFF TGTGCCAGCAGCCAAGGGGGCTGGAACACTGAAGCTTTCTTT
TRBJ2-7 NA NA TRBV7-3 CASSLFQGYEQYF TGTGCCAGCAGCTTATTTCAGGGTTACGAGCAGTACTTC
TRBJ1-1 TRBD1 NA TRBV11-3 CASSSSFGQGAEAFF TGTGCCAGCAGCTCAAGCTTCGGACAGGGGGCTGAAGCTTTCTTT
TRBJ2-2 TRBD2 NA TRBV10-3 CAIKAGENTGELFF TGTGCCATTAAAGCGGGGGAGAACACCGGGGAGCTGTTTTTT
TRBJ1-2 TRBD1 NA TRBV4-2 CASSQAISVTGNTNGYTF TGTGCCAGCAGCCAAGCTATCTCCGTGACAGGGAATACTAATGGCTACACCTTC
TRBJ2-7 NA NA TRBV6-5 CASRISLADYYEQYF TGTGCCAGCAGGATTTCCCTAGCTGACTACTACGAGCAGTACTTC
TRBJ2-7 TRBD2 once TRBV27 CASSTTSGITEQYF TGTGCCAGCAGCACGACTAGCGGGATTACCGAGCAGTACTTC
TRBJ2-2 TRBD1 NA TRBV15 CATSVRGGRNTGELFF TGTGCCACCAGCGTTCGAGGGGGCAGGAACACCGGGGAGCTGTTTTTT
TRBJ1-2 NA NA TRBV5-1 CASSLVYANYGYTF TGCGCCAGCAGTTTAGTCTACGCTAACTATGGCTACACCTTC
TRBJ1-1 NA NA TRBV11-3 CASSLGRSNTEAFF TGTGCCAGCAGCTTAGGCAGATCGAACACTGAAGCTTTCTTT
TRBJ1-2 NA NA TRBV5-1 CASSLAGNYGYTF TGCGCCAGCAGCTTGGCGGGGAACTATGGCTACACCTTC
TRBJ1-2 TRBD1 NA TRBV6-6 CASSSGQNYGYTF TGTGCCAGCAGCTCGGGACAGAACTATGGCTACACCTTC
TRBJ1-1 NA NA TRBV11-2 CASSFSTNTEAFF TGTGCCAGCAGCTTTAGTACGAACACTGAAGCTTTCTTT
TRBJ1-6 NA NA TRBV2 CAGGRDNNSPLHF TGTGCCGGGGGGAGGGACAATAATTCACCCCTCCACTTT
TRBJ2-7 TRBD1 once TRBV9 CASSVAPGGGYEQYF TGTGCCAGCAGCGTAGCCCCAGGGGGTGGTTACGAGCAGTACTTC
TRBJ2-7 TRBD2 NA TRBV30 CAWRGLRGRNNEQYF TGTGCCTGGAGGGGACTTCGCGGGAGGAATAACGAGCAGTACTTC
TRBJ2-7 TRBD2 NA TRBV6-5 CASSPAGGKYEQYF TGTGCCAGCAGTCCAGCGGGGGGAAAATACGAGCAGTACTTC
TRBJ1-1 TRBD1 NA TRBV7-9 CASSLGQYTEAFF TGTGCCAGCAGCTTGGGACAGTACACTGAAGCTTTCTTT
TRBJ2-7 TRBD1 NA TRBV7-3 CASSFDGQGVYEQYF TGTGCCAGCAGCTTCGACGGACAGGGTGTCTACGAGCAGTACTTC
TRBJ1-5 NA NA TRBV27 CASSGRGYQPQHF TGTGCCAGCTCGGGCAGGGGTTATCAGCCCCAGCATTTT
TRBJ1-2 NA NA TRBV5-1 CASGPDGGTGYTF TGCGCCAGCGGGCCGGACGGGGGGACGGGCTACACCTTC
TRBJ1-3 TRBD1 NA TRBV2 CASSGQGASGNTIYF TGTGCCAGCAGTGGACAGGGGGCCTCTGGAAACACCATATATTTT
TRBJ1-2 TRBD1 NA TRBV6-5 CASSYSGQGYGYTF TGTGCCAGCAGTTATTCCGGACAGGGATATGGCTACACCTTC
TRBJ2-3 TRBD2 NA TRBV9 CASSVAGGDTQYF TGTGCCAGCAGCGTAGCGGGGGGTGATACGCAGTATTTT
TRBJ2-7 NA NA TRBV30 CAWTLGGSEQYF TGTGCCTGGACCCTTGGAGGGAGCGAGCAGTACTTC
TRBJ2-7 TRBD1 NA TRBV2 CASRIQGAPPYEQYF TGTGCCAGCAGGATACAGGGGGCTCCCCCCTACGAGCAGTACTTC
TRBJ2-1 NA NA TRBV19 CASSIQGQSYNEQFF TGTGCCAGTAGTATTCAGGGCCAATCCTACAATGAGCAGTTCTTC
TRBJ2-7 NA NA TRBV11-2 CASGSYEQYF TGTGCCAGCGGCTCGTACGAGCAGTACTTC
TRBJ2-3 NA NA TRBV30 CAWSPRDTQYF TGTGCCTGGAGTCCCCGAGATACGCAGTATTTT
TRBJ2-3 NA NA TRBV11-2 CASSPVLGGAHTQYF TGTGCCAGCAGCCCCGTTTTAGGGGGGGCGCATACGCAGTATTTT
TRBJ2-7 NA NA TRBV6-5 CARSSGSDAYEQYF TGTGCCAGGTCCAGCGGGTCTGATGCCTACGAGCAGTACTTC
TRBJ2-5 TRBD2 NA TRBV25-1 CASSVRLAVGETQYF TGTGCCAGCAGTGTGCGACTAGCTGTTGGGGAGACCCAGTACTTC
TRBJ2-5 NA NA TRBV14 CASSQERGGLETQYF TGTGCCAGCAGCCAAGAGAGGGGGGGCCTCGAGACCCAGTACTTC
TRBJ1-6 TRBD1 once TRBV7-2 CASSLLGQGNSPLHF TGTGCCAGCAGCTTGCTAGGACAGGGTAATTCACCCCTCCACTTT
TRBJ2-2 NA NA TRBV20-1 CSAFRTGELFF TGCAGTGCCTTTCGGACCGGGGAGCTGTTTTTT
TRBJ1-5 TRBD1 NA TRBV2 CASSSSYDRGNQPQHF TGTGCCAGCAGTAGCTCTTATGACAGGGGGAATCAGCCCCAGCATTTT
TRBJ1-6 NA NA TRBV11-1 CASSLQGPYNSPLHF TGTGCCAGCAGCTTACAGGGTCCGTATAATTCACCCCTCCACTTT